One and the same sample provided the 13 T cell receptor beta chains below, sequenced in a study of long-term antiretroviral therapy in people with HIV. Survey level was the resolution at which the v3.0 immunoSEQ assay ran. Some clones are missing from TCRdb's copy, which holds only in-frame ones; the method was immunoSEQ multiplex PCR. The sample yields roughly 35,000 clones, about 82% seen once. Sequences were derived from unsorted PBMCs, sampled roughly 3.3 years after starting antiretroviral therapy. The receptors derive from a man aged 18 to 30 with HIV.

This clone was counted once. The chain employs TRBV7-2 and TRBJ1-2; 7 bases are a match to TRBD1. The junction had 9 bases not matched to a gene; V was cut back by 9 bases and J by 5 bases. In germline, CDR1 is SGHTA, CDR2 FQGNSA. The CDR3 runs to 13 residues. CDR3 coding DNA: TGTGCCAGAACGGCAGGGGGAGCTTATGGCTACACCTTC. Translation: CARTAGGAYGYTF. The entire variable domain, with the rest obtained from reference TRBV7-2 and TRBJ1-2, is as follows: GAGVSQSPSNKVTEKGKDVELRCDPISGHTALYWYRQSLGQGLEFLIYFQGNSAPDKSGLPSDRFSAERTGGSVSTLTIQRTQQEDSAVYLCARTAGGAYGYTFGSGTRLTVV.

V is TRBV21-1 and J is TRBJ1-4. TRBV21-1 is a pseudogene locus. This CDR3 spans 18 amino acids. The CDR3 bases are TGTGCCAGCAGACTCGGGGGGAGGGAGGTTGCAACTAATGAAAAACTGTTTTTT. Its protein product is CASRLGGREVATNEKLFF.

In its sample, this clone was seen a few times. The genes are TRBV7-9 and TRBJ2-7; D is uncertain. V was pared by 3 bases and J by 2 bases, with 14 bases between. Germline V gene lookup returns CDR1 SEHNR and CDR2 FQNEAQ (reference sequence). The CDR3 runs 15 residues. The CDR3 coding sequence is TGTGCCAGCAGCTTCAAGACTGACTCGACCTACGAGCAGTACTTC. It codes for CASSFKTDSTYEQYF.

V is TRBV10-3 and J is TRBJ2-1; maybe TRBD2 (6 bases). CDR3 length: 15 residues. With 0 bases removed from V and 6 bases from J, the gap between germline ends came to 12 bases. From germline, CDR1 is ENHRY and CDR2 SYGVKD. The CDR3 region is CAISESTSRFNEQFF. In DNA, the CDR3 is TGTGCCATCAGTGAGTCGACTAGTAGGTTCAATGAGCAGTTCTTC.

This chain joins TRBV7-8 and TRBJ1-2; 9 bases are shared with TRBD1. The V gene's germline CDR1 is SGHVS and CDR2 FQNEAQ. The CDR3 has 14 amino acids. The V segment lost 5 bases and the J segment 2 bases; nucleotides outside the gene matches: 3. CDR3 DNA: TGTGCCAGCAGCCTACAGGGGGCGAACTATGGCTACACCTTC. It encodes CASSLQGANYGYTF.

The V and J genes are TRBV7-8 and TRBJ2-7; 11 positions agree with TRBD2. The CDR3 length is 17 residues. Germline V gives CDR1 SGHVS, CDR2 FQNEAQ. J was trimmed by 2 bases and V by 0 bases; bases with no gene match: 6. The CDR3 is CASSLAILAGDAYEQYF. The DNA for the CDR3 is TGTGCCAGCAGCTTAGCGATACTAGCGGGGGATGCCTACGAGCAGTACTTC. The whole variable domain, remainder taken from reference TRBV7-8 and TRBJ2-7, is GAGVSQSPRYKVAKRGQDVALRCDPISGHVSLFWYQQALGQGPEFLTYFQNEAQLDKSGLPSDRFFAERPEGSVSTLKIQRTQQEDSAVYLCASSLAILAGDAYEQYFGPGTRLTVT.

The chain joins TRBV5-1 to TRBJ2-1, with no clear D. The CDR3 spans 16 residues. CDR1 SGHRS and CDR2 YFSETQ come from the germline V gene. The V gene lost 0 bases and the J gene lost 0 bases, with 10 bases spanning the gap. The CDR3 DNA reads TGCGCCAGCAGCTTGGTCCCGGATAGCTCCTACAATGAGCAGTTCTTC. Its translation is CASSLVPDSSYNEQFF.

This rearrangement joins TRBV5-1 to TRBJ1-1; the D gene is possibly TRBD1 (6 bases). The CDR3 spans 15 residues. The germline V gene encodes CDR1 SGHRS and CDR2 YFSETQ. Trimming shortened V by 3 bases and J by 1 base, and 13 bases separated the two germline ends. The CDR3: CASSSQGRRNTEAFF. The CDR3, as DNA: TGCGCCAGCAGCTCGCAGGGGCGACGGAACACTGAAGCTTTCTTT.

This clone was observed once. V and J are TRBV28 and TRBJ2-7; a weak D match, TRBD1 (6 bases). The CDR3 sequence is 14 residues long. The germline V and J ends were trimmed by 4 bases and 3 bases, with 13 bases remaining between them. Germline CDR1 is MDHEN and CDR2 is SYDVKM. CDR3 loop: CASSSPGHHYEQYF. CDR3 coding DNA: TGTGCCAGCAGTTCTCCGGGACACCACTACGAGCAGTACTTC. Full variable domain (missing parts from reference TRBV28 and TRBJ2-7): DVKVTQSSRYLVKRTGEKVFLECVQDMDHENMFWYRQDPGLGLRLIYFSYDVKMKEKGDIPEGYSVSREKKERFSLILESASTNQTSMYLCASSSPGHHYEQYFGPGTRLTVT.

The rearrangement uses TRBV6-6 and TRBJ2-7; the D gene is possibly TRBD2 (5 bases). This CDR3 spans 15 amino acids. V was trimmed by 0 bases and J by 2 bases, leaving 11 bases between them. Per the germline V gene, CDR1 is MNHNY and CDR2 is SVGAGI (reference sequence). The CDR3 protein is CASSYSERRPYEQYF. The CDR3 bases are TGTGCCAGCAGTTACTCGGAGCGGAGACCCTACGAGCAGTACTTC.

A few counts support this clone. The rearrangement links TRBV7-9 to TRBJ1-2; D unclear. CDR3 size: 15 residues. Looked up from germline, CDR1 is SEHNR and CDR2 is FQNEAQ (reference sequence). V shed 4 bases and J shed 0 bases, with 12 bases lying between them. CDR3 in DNA: TGTGCCAGCAGCTCATACGACACCTCTAACTATGGCTACACCTTC. Translating it yields CASSSYDTSNYGYTF.

V and J are TRBV4-3 and TRBJ2-7; 8 positions agree with TRBD2. CDR3 length: 17 amino acids. V shed 4 bases, J shed 2 bases, and the junction held 13 bases outside the gene matches. CDR1 is LGHNA, CDR2 YSLEER, per germline. The CDR3: CASSLHGGGSLPYEQYF. The CDR3 nucleotides are TGCGCCAGCAGCCTCCACGGGGGGGGGAGCCTACCCTACGAGCAGTACTTC.

The genes are TRBV18 and TRBJ1-6; 7 nucleotides align to TRBD1. The length of the CDR3 is 15 residues. Germline V gives CDR1 KGHSH, CDR2 LQKENI. V was pared by 5 bases and J by 6 bases, with 7 bases of the junction left unmatched. The CDR3 region is CASSEKGASNSPLHF. The CDR3 DNA reads as TGTGCCAGCTCAGAGAAGGGGGCAAGTAATTCACCCCTCCACTTT.